What follows are 28 T cell receptor beta chains derived from one specimen sequenced in a study of T cells in Graves' hyperthyroidism and ophthalmopathy. Authors of the study amplified TCR beta CDR3 regions from RNA transcripts. The TCR CDR3 was amplified in a first-round RT-PCR using the HTBI primer set. TCRdb ran MiXCR on the multiplex PCR reads and lists one entry per CDR3 protein. The sample holds 350,000 to 400,000 distinct CDR3 sequences; 15% are singletons and the top ten take around a third. Sequencing was performed on blood. The origin of the receptors is a woman aged 30 to 39 with Graves' hyperthyroidism.

The rearrangement joins TRBV5-4 to TRBJ2-5; D is unclear. CDR1 is SGHNT, CDR2 YYREEE, per germline (reference sequence). V lost 7 bases to trimming and J lost 1 base, with 5 bases between them. This CDR3 has 11 residues. The DNA for the CDR3 is TGTGCCAGCCATTCCCAAGAGACCCAGTACTTC. It codes for CASHSQETQYF.

In its sample, this clonotype was seen a few times. The gene calls are TRBV6-1 and TRBJ2-2; the match to TRBD1 covers 7 bases. The CDR3 loop spans 12 amino acids. After removal of 7 bases from V and 5 bases from J, the junction contained 1 base not matched to a gene. Germline loops: CDR1 MNHNS, CDR2 SASEGT. CDR3 loop: CASNRGTGELFF. CDR3 sequence (DNA): TGTGCCAGCAACAGGGGAACCGGGGAGCTGTTTTTT.

This clonotype was counted only a few times. The CDR3 DNA follows: TGTGCCAGCAGTATAGACAGGGGGGATGGCTACACCTTC. Translating gives CASSIDRGDGYTF. V usage is TRBV12-3 or TRBV12-4 and J usage is TRBJ1-2; 9 bases are a match to TRBD1. V was clipped by 5 bases and J by 6 bases; unmatched bases: 4. The length of the CDR3 is 13 residues.

Only one count was recorded for this clonotype. This may be a read error, as it is one base from a much larger clone. J is TRBJ1-1 and V is TRBV28; TRBD1 matches at 8 bases. Germline assignment: CDR1 MDHEN and CDR2 SYDVKM. The CDR3 is made up of 15 amino acids. CDR3 DNA: TGTGCCAGCAGTCTAAGGGACAGGCCTATCACTGAAGCTCTCTTT. Its protein is CASSLRDRPITEALF.

This clonotype was counted at least ten times. The chain recombines TRBV20-1 with TRBJ1-5; D is unresolved. This CDR3 is 14 amino acids long. Trimming cost V 4 bases and J 1 base, with 11 bases left between them. Germline V lookup: CDR1 DFQATT, CDR2 SNEGSKA (reference sequence). DNA for the CDR3: TGCAGTGCTACCGATGGTTGGAGCAATCAGCCCCAGCATTTT. It codes for CSATDGWSNQPQHF.

At least ten counts were recorded for this clonotype. The rearrangement uses TRBV6-1 and TRBJ1-5; D ambiguous. The CDR3 spans 17 residues. Germline lookup yields CDR1 MNHNS and CDR2 SASEGT. V shed 2 bases and J shed 1 base, with 15 bases lying between them. The CDR3 DNA follows: TGTGCCAGCAGTGAATCAGTCGTTCTGGCGAGCAATCAGCCCCAGCATTTT. This encodes CASSESVVLASNQPQHF.

This chain connects TRBV12-3 or TRBV12-4 to TRBJ2-7, with 8 bases aligning to TRBD1. The trim removed 1 base at V and 4 bases at J, leaving 6 bases unmatched. The CDR3 runs 15 residues. CDR3 region: CASSLVAGGLYEQYF. The DNA for the CDR3 is TGTGCCAGCAGTTTAGTGGCAGGGGGCCTTTACGAGCAGTACTTC.

V is TRBV3-1 and J is TRBJ1-3; no clear D gene. The ends were cut back, 4 bases at V and 4 bases at J, with 5 bases in the middle. This CDR3 spans 12 amino acids. Germline values: CDR1 LGHDT, CDR2 YNNKEL (reference sequence). CDR3 in amino acids: CASSRQGNTIYF. The CDR3 region has the DNA TGTGCCAGCAGCCGACAAGGAAACACCATATATTTT.

This clonotype was recorded at least ten times. The gene calls are TRBV28 and TRBJ2-7, with TRBD1 matching over 12 bases. The germline gives CDR1 MDHEN, CDR2 SYDVKM. There are 16 residues in the CDR3. The V segment lost 8 bases and the J segment 5 bases; nucleotides outside the gene matches: 13. In nucleotides, the CDR3 is TGTGCCAGCGCCCTCCCTGGGGGACAGGGGGCTCACGAGCAGTACTTC. The encoded protein is CASALPGGQGAHEQYF. The full variable domain, with the rest looked up from reference TRBV28 and TRBJ2-7, is DVKVTQSSRYLVKRTGEKVFLECVQDMDHENMFWYRQDPGLGLRLIYFSYDVKMKEKGDIPEGYSVSREKKERFSLILESASTNQTSMYLCASALPGGQGAHEQYFGPGTRLTVT.

This clonotype was seen a few times. This rearrangement joins TRBV4-1 to TRBJ1-5, with TRBD1 matching over 11 bases. CDR3 length: 18 residues. V lost 3 bases and J lost 2; bases outside the gene matches: 9. The germline V gene has CDR1 MGHRA and CDR2 YSYEKL. As DNA, the CDR3 is TGCGCCAGCAGCCATGCGGGGACAGGGGGTTTCGGCAATCAGCCCCAGCATTTT. This sequence encodes CASSHAGTGGFGNQPQHF.

This clonotype was counted a few times. J is TRBJ2-3 and V is TRBV27; 7 bases fit TRBD1. The J segment lost 11 bases and the V segment lost 2 bases, leaving 4 bases of the junction unmatched. This CDR3 is 12 amino acids long. The germline V gene has CDR1 MNHEY and CDR2 SMNVEV (reference sequence). CDR3 bases: TGTGCCAGCAGTTTACCAGGGGGACAGCAGTATTTT. As protein: CASSLPGGQQYF.

There are many counts of this clonotype. This rearrangement joins TRBV3-1 to TRBJ2-5, with 8 positions matching TRBD2. CDR1 is LGHDT and CDR2 is YNNKEL in the germline V gene (reference sequence). Trimming at V came to 4 bases and at J to 6 bases, leaving 10 bases not matched to a gene. CDR3 length: 15 amino acids. This CDR3 is CASSRTGTSRKTQYF. The CDR3 DNA is TGTGCCAGCAGCCGTACCGGGACTAGTAGGAAGACCCAGTACTTC.

The sample holds a few counts of this clonotype. The V call is TRBV3-1, the J call TRBJ2-3, with 12 nucleotides matching TRBD2. J gave up 4 bases and V 6 bases, and 11 bases lay outside the gene matches. The CDR3 runs to 17 residues. Germline loops: CDR1 LGHDT, CDR2 YNNKEL (reference sequence). DNA for the CDR3: TGTGCCAGCAGTCGACTAGCGGGAGTTTCGGGAGCAGATACGCAGTATTTT. Amino acid sequence: CASSRLAGVSGADTQYF.

This clonotype was seen only a few times. The chain is built from TRBV3-1 and TRBJ2-4, with D unclear. In germline, CDR1 is LGHDT, CDR2 YNNKEL (reference sequence). Trimming stripped 1 base from V and 1 base from J, with 8 bases between. This CDR3 contains 15 residues. The CDR3 DNA reads TGTGCCAGCAGCCAAGCGGACCGGGCCAAAAACATTCAGTACTTC. It translates to CASSQADRAKNIQYF.

This clonotype came up a few times. This chain uses TRBV28 with TRBJ1-4; TRBD1 matches 9 bases. Germline V CDR1 and CDR2: MDHEN, SYDVKM. J lost 4 bases, V lost 2 bases, and 2 bases had no gene match. This CDR3 has 15 amino acids. CDR3 in DNA: TGTGCCAGCAGTTTACTGACAGGGGGTAATGAAAAACTGTTTTTT. This codes for CASSLLTGGNEKLFF.

At least ten counts were recorded for this clonotype. V gene TRBV29-1 combines with J gene TRBJ1-1; no clear D gene. The germline V gene has CDR1 SQVTM and CDR2 ANQGSEA. Trimming stripped 7 bases from V and 5 bases from J, with 8 bases between. CDR3 size: 10 residues. Here the CDR3 reads CSGQETEAFF. CDR3 nucleotide sequence: TGCAGCGGACAAGAGACTGAAGCTTTCTTT.

The table lists this clonotype with many counts. This chain joins TRBV6-1 and TRBJ2-7; 10 bases are a match to TRBD2. The junction had 13 bases not matched to a gene; V was cut back by 5 bases and J by 3 bases. CDR1 and CDR2 (germline): MNHNS, SASEGT. The CDR3 is 17 amino acids. CDR3 loop: CASSTGAGSGRIYEQYF. CDR3 DNA sequence: TGTGCCAGCAGTACTGGGGCAGGTAGCGGGAGGATCTACGAGCAGTACTTC.

This clonotype came up many times. The V call is TRBV3-1, the J call TRBJ2-3; D uncertain. The ends were cut back, 1 base at V and 0 bases at J, with 8 bases in the middle. Germline V gene data show CDR1 as LGHDT and CDR2 as YNNKEL (reference sequence). CDR3 length: 15 residues. The DNA for the CDR3 is TGTGCCAGCAGCCAAGGGCTGTCTAGCACAGATACGCAGTATTTT. This gives the protein CASSQGLSSTDTQYF.

The chain employs TRBV7-9 and TRBJ1-5; 7 positions agree with TRBD1. V was pared by 5 bases and J by 8 bases, with 12 bases of the junction left unmatched. Germline CDR1 and CDR2: SEHNR and FQNEAQ (reference sequence). The CDR3 loop spans 15 amino acids. CDR3 residues: CASSQGQPPIEPQHF. The CDR3 DNA follows: TGTGCCAGCAGCCAGGGACAGCCTCCAATAGAGCCCCAGCATTTT.

Comments on this clonotype: This may stem from a read error, because a much larger clone lies one nucleotide away. The CDR3 sequence is CAGTRTGNYNEQFF. The CDR3 nucleotides read TGTGCCGGCACCCGGACAGGTAACTACAATGAGCAGTTCTTC. This sequence joins TRBV12-3 or TRBV12-4 and TRBJ2-1, with 7 bases lining up with TRBD1. The CDR3 totals 14 residues. Unmatched junction bases numbered 10, after V lost 11 bases and J lost 3 bases.

DNA for the CDR3: TGTGCCAGCAGCCTGATAGCGGGAGGGAATACGCAGTATTTT. The encoded protein is CASSLIAGGNTQYF. The genes are TRBV28 and TRBJ2-3, with 11 bases fitting TRBD2. The germline CDR1 and CDR2 sequences are MDHEN and SYDVKM. The CDR3 sequence is 14 residues long. V gave up 6 bases and J gave up 7 bases; unmatched junction bases: 6. Full variable domain (missing parts from reference TRBV28 and TRBJ2-3): DVKVTQSSRYLVKRTGEKVFLECVQDMDHENMFWYRQDPGLGLRLIYFSYDVKMKEKGDIPEGYSVSREKKERFSLILESASTNQTSMYLCASSLIAGGNTQYFGPGTRLTVL.

This clonotype was counted at least ten times. This chain connects TRBV27 to TRBJ2-7, with TRBD2 matching over 12 bases. V dropped 5 bases and J dropped 3; count of bases not matched to a gene: 5. The length of the CDR3 is 15 residues. Germline V gene lookup returns CDR1 MNHEY and CDR2 SMNVEV (reference sequence). CDR3 protein: CASSRGTSGLYEQYF. CDR3 DNA: TGTGCCAGCAGTCGAGGGACTAGCGGGCTCTACGAGCAGTACTTC.

This clonotype was picked up many times. V and J are TRBV18 and TRBJ2-7, with 7 bases identical to TRBD2. Trimming cost V 3 bases and J 3 bases; bases outside gene matches: 5. Germline V CDR1 and CDR2: KGHSH, LQKENI. The CDR3 length is 14 residues. As DNA, the CDR3 is TGTGCCAGCTCACCGGGTAGCGGGCTCTACGAGCAGTACTTC. This translates into CASSPGSGLYEQYF.

This clonotype showed up many times. This chain joins TRBV18 and TRBJ1-2; D call uncertain. Germline-derived CDR1 and CDR2 are KGHSH and LQKENI. The V gene lost 0 bases and the J gene lost 8 bases, with 10 bases spanning the gap. The CDR3 loop spans 13 amino acids. CDR3: CASSPPALSGYTF. DNA of the CDR3: TGTGCCAGCTCACCACCGGCTTTATCCGGCTACACCTTC.

This clonotype was observed a single time. The chain combines TRBV6-1 with TRBJ2-3; D is uncertain. This CDR3 spans 15 amino acids. Germline CDR1 and CDR2: MNHNS and SASEGT. Deletions cut 1 base from V and 0 bases from J, with 8 bases between. The CDR3 DNA reads TGTGCCAGCAGTGAAGGTCCAAGAAGCACAGATACGCAGTATTTT. Translating gives CASSEGPRSTDTQYF.

As DNA, the CDR3 is TGCGCCAGCAAGATGCTAGCGGGAGTAACCTACAATGAGCAGTTCTTC. It translates to CASKMLAGVTYNEQFF. The chain combines TRBV5-1 with TRBJ2-1, with 10 bases that match TRBD2. The CDR3 has 16 amino acids. With 6 bases clipped from V and 2 bases from J, the junction kept 8 bases outside the gene matches. In germline, CDR1 is SGHRS, CDR2 YFSETQ.

The chain's CDR3 is CASSTQGGEEKLFF. The CDR3 region has the DNA TGCGCCAGCAGTACTCAGGGAGGTGAAGAAAAACTGTTTTTT. V and J are TRBV5-1 and TRBJ1-4, with D maybe TRBD1 (5 bases). Between the trimmed V and J ends, which lost 5 bases and 8 bases, there was a span of 16 bases. Per germline, CDR1 SGHRS and CDR2 YFSETQ. The CDR3 covers 14 residues.

The chain employs TRBV19 and TRBJ1-1; D gene unclear. Trimming shortened V by 9 bases and J by 0 bases, and 8 bases separated the two germline ends. CDR1 and CDR2 from the germline V gene are LNHDA and SQIVND (reference sequence). The CDR3 is made up of 12 amino acids. The CDR3 is CARIAVNTEAFF. The CDR3 DNA sequence: TGTGCCAGGATCGCAGTGAACACTGAAGCTTTCTTT.